Here is one T cell receptor beta chain with its context. A much larger clone is a single base away; this may be a read error. This entry belongs to a study of blood T cell repertoires in COVID-19. Study overall: Collection of acute and convalescent COVID-19 samples took place in the United States, Italy and Spain.

The CDR3 consists of 16 residues. CDR1 and CDR2 from the germline V gene are SGHRS and YFSETQ. The V segment lost 0 bases and the J segment 3 bases; nucleotides outside the gene matches: 9. Participants' reported clinical history set cohort assignment. The data were produced by immunoSEQ multiplex PCR, yet TCRdb's version contains in-frame clones alone and is incomplete. Of roughly 200,000 clones in the sample, approximately 90% are singletons; the top ten hold over 3%. This clonotype was obtained from a woman aged 40 to 55 with acute COVID-19. Sequenced sample: PBMCs or T cells enriched from blood (not recorded which). The V and J genes are TRBV5-1 and TRBJ2-7; 7 bases line up with TRBD1. CDR3 sequence: CASSLGHRDSNYEQYF. The DNA for the CDR3 is TGCGCCAGCAGCTTGGGCCACCGGGACAGCAACTACGAGCAGTACTTC.